This TCR beta chain was documented in a study of T-cell memory formation after mild COVID-19. Study-level background: TCR clusters were mostly confined to one donor each.

TCRdb re-called the 5' RACE reads through MiXCR, storing one row per CDR3 protein. The table includes around 340,000 distinct CDR3 sequences, approximately 21% detected once. Between the trimmed V and J ends, which lost 5 bases and 2 bases, there was a span of 21 bases. CDR1 and CDR2 (germline): DFQATT, SNEGSKA (reference sequence). This CDR3 comprises 16 residues. This clonotype was detected a few times. What it binds is unknown. Findings and caveats of the study: Clones which contracted sat mainly in CM and EM if CD4+, and in EMRA if CD8+.

The TCR comes from an adult woman who had mild COVID-19 (a few samples of this study predate the infection). Cell type and time point are not known. The chain is built from TRBV20-1 and TRBJ2-5; D possibly corresponds to TRBD1 (5 bases). The specimen was PBMCs or a T cell subset sorted from them (not recorded which). The CDR3 coding sequence is TGCAGTGCTTGGGGCCCCTCCAGGAGACCGCAAGAGACCCAGTACTTC. Its protein product is CSAWGPSRRPQETQYF.